These 11 T cell receptor beta chains came from one sample sequenced in a study of blood T cell repertoires in COVID-19. Measured with immunoSEQ multiplex PCR; TCRdb has only the in-frame clones, and not every one. Of fewer than 100,000 clones listed, 88% are singletons. Sequenced sample: peripheral blood. The receptor set was obtained from a human donor in a cohort sampled during active COVID-19.

The rearrangement uses TRBV27 and TRBJ1-5, with D tentatively TRBD1 (5 bases). CDR1 is MNHEY, CDR2 SMNVEV, per germline (reference sequence). This CDR3 has 16 residues. V was clipped by 0 bases and J by 6 bases, with 15 bases between them. The CDR3 nucleotides read TGTGCCAGCAGTTTATCTGGCAGGCCGGGGGGTCAGCCCCAGCATTTT. This encodes CASSLSGRPGGQPQHF.

V gene TRBV7-2 combines with J gene TRBJ1-3; D is ambiguous. Per the germline V gene, CDR1 is SGHTA and CDR2 is FQGNSA. The germline V and J ends were trimmed by 5 bases and 0 bases, with 8 bases remaining between them. This CDR3 region has 14 residues. The CDR3 loop reads CASSPVVSGNTIYF. The CDR3 DNA reads as TGTGCCAGCAGCCCGGTAGTCTCTGGAAACACCATATATTTT.

The rearrangement joins TRBV5-5 to TRBJ1-2; D is perhaps TRBD1 (5 bases). Germline V gene data show CDR1 as SGHKS and CDR2 as YYEKEE (reference sequence). V lost 6 bases and J lost 0, with 12 bases in between. The CDR3 runs 14 residues. For the CDR3, the DNA is TGTGCCAGCATCCCGGACATATCTAACTATGGCTACACCTTC. Amino acid sequence: CASIPDISNYGYTF.

This chain connects TRBV5-1 to TRBJ2-7; D ambiguous. This CDR3 has 15 amino acids. Per the germline V gene, CDR1 is SGHRS and CDR2 is YFSETQ. Trimming took off 3 bases at V and 1 base at J, with 14 bases between the two ends. The CDR3 DNA follows: TGCGCCAGCAGCTATCTTCCCCAGGCATCCTACGAGCAGTACTTC. It is translated as CASSYLPQASYEQYF.

The chain joins TRBV6-5 to TRBJ2-7; D may be TRBD1 (5 bases). The CDR3 spans 13 residues. Germline V gene data show CDR1 as MNHEY and CDR2 as SVGAGI. V was shortened by 5 bases and J by 5 bases, with 13 bases between the two germline ends. The CDR3 here is CASSSQGVDEQYF. Here the CDR3 DNA reads TGTGCCAGCAGTAGTCAGGGTGTCGACGAGCAGTACTTC.

The gene calls are TRBV24-1 and TRBJ2-3, with 9 positions matching TRBD1. This CDR3 region has 18 residues. Per germline, CDR1 KGHDR and CDR2 SFDVKD. V lost 0 bases and J lost 6; bases outside the gene matches: 12. This CDR3 reads CATSDLFPGQGRADTQYF. Here the CDR3 DNA reads TGTGCCACCAGTGATTTGTTCCCTGGACAGGGGAGAGCTGATACGCAGTATTTT.

CDR3 region: CASSPVRLAGGQKSYNEQFF. The CDR3 DNA sequence: TGTGCCAGCAGTCCCGTTCGACTAGCGGGGGGCCAAAAATCCTACAATGAGCAGTTCTTC. The chain uses TRBV6-2 or TRBV6-3 and TRBJ2-1, with 13 bases aligning to TRBD2. Looked up from germline, CDR1 is MNHEY and CDR2 is SVGEGT. V gave up 5 bases and J gave up 1 base; unmatched junction bases: 14. The CDR3 runs to 20 residues.

The rearrangement joins TRBV29-1 to TRBJ2-1; D is ambiguous. CDR1 is SQVTM, CDR2 ANQGSEA, per germline. This CDR3 spans 11 amino acids. Deletions cut 5 bases from V and 4 bases from J, with 6 bases between. DNA for the CDR3: TGCAGCGTTCGTCGGTACAATGAGCAGTTCTTC. Protein: CSVRRYNEQFF.

The table lists this clone with a count of one. The genes are TRBV7-3 and TRBJ2-7; D is possibly TRBD1 (5 bases). Germline-derived CDR1 and CDR2 are SGHTA and FQGTGA. The CDR3 covers 15 residues. Trimming removed 5 bases at V and 6 bases at J, with 20 bases between. DNA of the CDR3: TGTGCCAGCAGCGCAAACCACCAGGGTTCTTCCGAGCAGTACTTC. Its protein is CASSANHQGSSEQYF.

This rearrangement joins TRBV6-5 to TRBJ1-1, with D possibly being TRBD1 (5 bases). V was clipped by 6 bases and J by 0 bases, with 8 bases between them. Per germline, CDR1 MNHEY and CDR2 SVGAGI. The CDR3 is 13 amino acids. CDR3 sequence (DNA): TGTGCCAGCAGCGGACATGTGAACACTGAAGCTTTCTTT. Its protein product is CASSGHVNTEAFF.

The chain links TRBV7-2 to TRBJ2-3; 8 bases match TRBD2. Germline loops: CDR1 SGHTA, CDR2 FQGNSA. CDR3 length: 15 residues. Germline trimming cut 2 bases from V and 2 bases from J; bases unmatched to any gene: 3. The CDR3 is CASSLSRGDTDTQYF. CDR3 nucleotide sequence: TGTGCCAGCAGCTTATCGCGGGGGGACACAGATACGCAGTATTTT.